These T cell receptor beta chains were read from a single sample in a study of healthy donors' naive CD4 and CD8 T cells. TCRdb called the reads again in MiXCR, with one record for every CDR3 protein. The sample shows about 180,000 distinct CDR3 sequences, nearly 75% of them seen only once. Material: naive CD4+ and CD8+ T cells sorted from blood, pooled from several donors. The receptors stem from a pool of human donors in good health; the sample pools cells from several healthy donors. The CDR3 runs from the conserved cysteine through the conserved F or W. The D gene is left open where the match is weak. Part of the rows lack a size; the others show once, few, many or a class for expanded clones.

>-|-|TRBV6-2/TRBV6-3|TRBJ2-7|14
CASTTEGLPYEQYF
TGTGCCAGCACCACCGAAGGGCTCCCCTACGAGCAGTACTTC
>-|-|TRBV29-1|TRBJ1-1|12
CSAGQLATEAFF
TGCAGCGCTGGACAGTTGGCCACTGAAGCTTTCTTT
>-|-|TRBV30|TRBJ1-6|13
CAWTPFQHSPLHF
TGTGCCTGGACGCCTTTCCAGCACTCACCCCTCCACTTT
>-|-|TRBV18|TRBJ1-2|13
CASSPGGDYGYTF
TGTGCCAGCTCACCAGGTGGGGACTATGGCTACACCTTC
>-|-|TRBV6-5|TRBJ1-2|13
CASSYLRDVGYTF
TGTGCCAGCAGTTACCTCCGGGACGTTGGCTACACCTTC
>-|-|TRBV18|TRBJ1-5|13
CASSRGTNQPQHF
TGTGCCAGCTCACGAGGGACTAATCAGCCCCAGCATTTT
>-|-|TRBV27|TRBJ1-2|14
CASSPLRGANGYTF
TGTGCCAGCAGTCCCTTACGGGGGGCGAATGGCTACACCTTC
>-|-|TRBV27|TRBJ1-3|16
CASSPWDPRSGNTIYF
TGTGCCAGCAGTCCATGGGACCCGCGCTCTGGAAACACCATATATTTT
>-|-|TRBV6-5|TRBJ2-7|13
CASSTGTLYEQYF
TGTGCCAGCAGTACCGGGACCCTCTACGAGCAGTACTTC
>-|-|TRBV12-3/TRBV12-4|TRBJ1-1|12
CASSLRDNEAFF
TGTGCCAGCAGTTTAAGGGATAATGAAGCTTTCTTT
>-|-|TRBV6-1|TRBJ1-2|13
CASSEQGRDGYTF
TGTGCCAGCAGTGAACAGGGTAGAGATGGCTACACCTTC
>-|few|TRBV6-1|TRBJ1-2|15
CASSEPRGRVGGYTF
TGTGCCAGCAGTGAACCTCGCGGAAGGGTTGGGGGCTACACCTTC
>TRBD1|-|TRBV29-1|TRBJ1-2|13
CSVGQGIWYGYTF
TGCAGCGTGGGACAGGGGATTTGGTATGGCTACACCTTC
>-|once|TRBV6-5|TRBJ2-1|15
CASRKAAGVTGEQFF
TGTGCCAGCAGAAAGGCAGCGGGCGTTACGGGGGAGCAGTTCTTC
>TRBD1|-|TRBV19|TRBJ1-2|13
CASLRDRVYGYTF
TGTGCCAGCCTTCGGGACAGGGTCTATGGCTACACCTTC
>-|-|TRBV6-2/TRBV6-3|TRBJ2-7|15
CASSYGRGRPYEQYF
TGTGCCAGCAGTTACGGGCGCGGCCGCCCCTACGAGCAGTACTTC
>-|few|TRBV30|TRBJ2-7|11
CAWSVAHEQYF
TGTGCCTGGAGTGTAGCCCACGAGCAGTACTTC
>TRBD2|-|TRBV19|TRBJ2-1|15
CASRAPGLPYNEQFF
TGTGCCAGTAGGGCTCCGGGACTACCCTACAATGAGCAGTTCTTC
>-|-|TRBV6-5|TRBJ2-1|15
CASSSASVPYNEQFF
TGTGCCAGCAGCTCCGCTAGCGTCCCCTACAATGAGCAGTTCTTC
>TRBD1|-|TRBV6-5|TRBJ1-3|19
CASSYSLPGTGTPVYTIYF
TGTGCCAGCAGTTACTCCCTACCCGGGACAGGGACCCCCGTGTACACCATATATTTT
>-|-|TRBV6-5|TRBJ2-7|14
CASSHERGPYEQYF
TGTGCCAGCAGCCACGAGAGGGGACCCTACGAGCAGTACTTC
>TRBD1|-|TRBV7-8|TRBJ1-1|15
CASSAYGQANTEAFF
TGTGCCAGCAGCGCCTACGGACAGGCGAACACTGAAGCTTTCTTT
>TRBD2|once|TRBV10-2|TRBJ2-7|13
CASSGTTSYEQYF
TGCGCCAGTTCCGGGACTACCTCCTACGAGCAGTACTTC
>-|-|TRBV6-5|TRBJ2-2|11
CASGGVGELFF
TGTGCCAGCGGGGGAGTCGGGGAGCTGTTTTTT
>-|once|TRBV6-6|TRBJ1-6|17
CASSYPRTSSYNSPLHF
TGTGCCAGCAGTTACCCTAGGACTAGCTCCTATAATTCACCCCTCCACTTT
>-|-|TRBV19|TRBJ2-1|15
CASSVRGTAGEEQFF
TGTGCCAGTAGTGTCAGAGGGACAGCGGGTGAGGAGCAGTTCTTC
>-|-|TRBV19|TRBJ2-7|15
CASSMMQDGPYEQYF
TGTGCCAGTAGTATGATGCAGGATGGGCCCTACGAGCAGTACTTC
>TRBD2|-|TRBV20-1|TRBJ2-7|16
CSARPPESGGFYEQYF
TGCAGTGCTAGGCCCCCGGAGAGCGGGGGTTTCTACGAGCAGTACTTC
>-|few|TRBV29-1|TRBJ2-1|11
CSGGQLNEQFF
TGCAGCGGAGGACAGCTCAATGAGCAGTTCTTC
>-|-|TRBV29-1|TRBJ2-7|11
CSVNQGYEQYF
TGCAGCGTCAACCAGGGGTACGAGCAGTACTTC
>TRBD1|once|TRBV19|TRBJ2-1|15
CASSITGVRYNEQFF
TGTGCCAGTAGTATTACAGGGGTTCGCTACAATGAGCAGTTCTTC
>-|-|TRBV29-1|TRBJ2-2|13
CSVSGADTGELFF
TGCAGCGTTTCTGGGGCGGACACCGGGGAGCTGTTTTTT
>-|few|TRBV29-1|TRBJ2-2|11
CSVEDKGELFF
TGCAGCGTTGAAGATAAGGGGGAGCTGTTTTTT
>TRBD1|-|TRBV5-5|TRBJ1-1|14
CASSVDRALTEAFF
TGTGCCAGCAGCGTGGACAGGGCTCTCACTGAAGCTTTCTTT
>-|once|TRBV12-3/TRBV12-4|TRBJ2-6|13
CASSFGGANVLTF
TGTGCCAGCAGTTTCGGTGGGGCCAACGTCCTGACTTTC
>-|few|TRBV30|TRBJ1-3|15
CAWSEAPLRGNTIYF
TGTGCCTGGAGTGAGGCACCATTGAGAGGAAACACCATATATTTT
>-|-|TRBV29-1|TRBJ1-3|11
CSYKNGNTIYF
TGCAGCTACAAGAATGGAAACACCATATATTTT
>-|-|TRBV6-6|TRBJ2-1|13
CASSYSAGYEQFF
TGTGCCAGCAGTTATTCGGCAGGATATGAGCAGTTCTTC
>-|-|TRBV5-4|TRBJ2-2|16
CASSFNPAANTGELFF
TGTGCCAGCAGCTTTAATCCCGCGGCGAACACCGGGGAGCTGTTTTTT
>TRBD1|-|TRBV27|TRBJ1-1|14
CASRGTGGNTEAFF
TGTGCCAGTAGAGGGACAGGGGGTAACACTGAAGCTTTCTTT
>-|-|TRBV19|TRBJ2-2|12
CASSGMPGELFF
TGTGCCAGTAGTGGCATGCCCGGGGAGCTGTTTTTT
>TRBD2|-|TRBV29-1|TRBJ2-3|15
CSVLGSGRSTDTQYF
TGCAGCGTTCTTGGGAGCGGGAGAAGCACAGATACGCAGTATTTT